The 26 T cell receptor beta chains below all came from one sample that was sequenced in a study of human T cells and chemical hapten exposure. Treatment meaning: therapeutic diphenylcyclopropenone sensitization with weekly scalp DPC. In the library, unique molecular identifiers were attached to individual cDNA molecules. TCRdb fed the reads into MiXCR, producing one record per CDR3 protein. Among some 5,200 distinct CDR3 sequences listed, around 50% were seen once. The sequencing here drew on whole blood, taken before DPC sensitization or 2, 6, or about 24 weeks after (not recorded which). These receptor sequences come from an adult with alopecia areata. Some clones in this sample may be carry-over from other donors' samples. This table probably holds off-target reads from a library built for another chain.

V is TRBV15 and J is TRBJ2-3, with 9 positions matching TRBD2. Per the germline V gene, CDR1 is LNHNV and CDR2 is YYDKDF (reference sequence). The CDR3 has 13 amino acids. Trimming took 8 bases from V and 6 from J; bases not matched to a gene: 6. In DNA, the CDR3 is TGTGCCACCTTTGCGGGAGGGGTGGATACGCAGTATTTT. This translates into CATFAGGVDTQYF.

The chain is built from TRBV29-1 and TRBJ2-1; D not resolved. This CDR3 comprises 12 residues. In germline, CDR1 is SQVTM, CDR2 ANQGSEA. V was pared by 4 bases and J by 2 bases, with 6 bases between. The CDR3 loop reads CSVGFTYNEQFF. In DNA, the CDR3 is TGCAGCGTTGGGTTTACCTACAATGAGCAGTTCTTC.

The chain links TRBV6-2 or TRBV6-3 to TRBJ2-7; D is ambiguous. The CDR3 is 14 residues long. CDR1 and CDR2 from the germline V gene are MNHEY and SVGEGT. V was cut by 7 bases and J by 3 bases, with 16 bases left in between. CDR3 bases: TGTGCCAGCAAAACTCCCAGCACCGACTACGAGCAGTACTTC. Its translation: CASKTPSTDYEQYF.

The CDR3 region is CASSPTGTVTEAFF. Written as DNA, the CDR3 is TGTGCCAGCAGTCCGACAGGGACGGTCACTGAAGCTTTCTTT. The chain recombines TRBV6-2 or TRBV6-3 with TRBJ1-1, with 7 positions matching TRBD1. Germline V lookup: CDR1 MNHEY, CDR2 SVGEGT. The junction had 7 bases not matched to a gene; V was cut back by 5 bases and J by 4 bases. This CDR3 spans 14 amino acids.

This chain joins TRBV14 and TRBJ2-7, with D perhaps being TRBD1 or TRBD2 (5 bases each). CDR3 length equals 15 residues. V dropped 1 base and J dropped 1 base, with 11 bases sitting between them. Germline CDR1 and CDR2: SGHDN and FVKESK. The CDR3 bases are TGTGCCAGCAGCCAAGCGGGGACCTTATCCTACGAGCAGTACTTC. Its translation is CASSQAGTLSYEQYF.

This clonotype was picked up a small number of times. The V call is TRBV7-3, the J call TRBJ2-3; the match to TRBD2 covers 8 bases. The CDR3 length is 14 residues. After removal of 5 bases from V and 6 bases from J, the junction contained 7 bases not matched to a gene. The germline V gene encodes CDR1 SGHTA and CDR2 FQGTGA. CDR3 DNA: TGTGCCAGCAGCCAATTCCGGACTAGCGATACGCAGTATTTT. Residues: CASSQFRTSDTQYF. The full variable domain, in which reference TRBV7-3 and TRBJ2-3 provide the parts outside the CDR3, is GAGVSQTPSNKVTEKGKYVELRCDPISGHTALYWYRQSLGQGPEFLIYFQGTGAADDSGLPNDRFFAVRPEGSVSTLKIQRTERGDSAVYLCASSQFRTSDTQYFGPGTRLTVL.

This clonotype was counted only a few times. The chain uses TRBV11-2 and TRBJ2-3; D is possibly TRBD1 or TRBD2 (5 bases each). Germline V gene data show CDR1 as SGHAT and CDR2 as FQNNGV. Trimming took 3 bases from V and 5 from J, leaving 12 bases between them. This CDR3 comprises 14 residues. The CDR3 nucleotides are TGTGCCAGCAGCTTCCCCGGGACGGAAGATACGCAGTATTTT. Protein product: CASSFPGTEDTQYF.

This clonotype appeared a few times. V gene TRBV19 combines with J gene TRBJ2-1; 11 bases agree with TRBD2. CDR3 length: 15 residues. CDR1 and CDR2 (germline): LNHDA, SQIVND (reference sequence). Trimming at V came to 4 bases and at J to 4 bases, leaving 3 bases not matched to a gene. The CDR3 spells CASSTTSGDYNEQFF. CDR3 nucleotides: TGTGCCAGTAGTACGACTAGCGGGGATTACAATGAGCAGTTCTTC. Complete variable domain (other parts from reference TRBV19 and TRBJ2-1): DGGITQSPKYLFRKEGQNVTLSCEQNLNHDAMYWYRQDPGQGLRLIYYSQIVNDFQKGDIAEGYSVSREKKESFPLTVTSAQKNPTAFYLCASSTTSGDYNEQFFGPGTRLTVL.

This rearrangement joins TRBV28 to TRBJ2-3; 7 nucleotides agree with TRBD2. V was clipped by 2 bases and J by 1 base; unmatched bases: 3. CDR1 is MDHEN and CDR2 is SYDVKM in the germline V gene. CDR3 length: 15 residues. Written as DNA, the CDR3 is TGTGCCAGCAGTTTAGCGGGAGCGGGCACAGATACGCAGTATTTT. Translated, it gives CASSLAGAGTDTQYF.

The table lists this clonotype with a count of one. Here the CDR3 reads CATSDLGQQNTGELFF. In nucleotides, the CDR3 is TGTGCCACCAGTGATTTGGGGCAGCAGAACACCGGGGAGCTGTTTTTT. V and J are TRBV24-1 and TRBJ2-2; D gene unclear. The CDR3 sequence is 16 residues long. Trimming cost V 0 bases and J 1 base, with 8 bases left between them. Germline CDR1 KGHDR, CDR2 SFDVKD.

This rearrangement joins TRBV20-1 to TRBJ2-5; D perhaps matches TRBD2 (5 bases). Trimming pared 5 bases from V and 4 bases from J, leaving 5 bases between. The CDR3 spans 10 residues. Germline V gene lookup returns CDR1 DFQATT and CDR2 SNEGSKA (reference sequence). The DNA of the CDR3 is TGCAGTGCTGGACTAGAGACCCAGTACTTC. Its protein is CSAGLETQYF.

The V and J genes are TRBV7-2 and TRBJ2-7, with 12 bases that match TRBD2. The CDR3 has 17 amino acids. Germline V gene sequence: CDR1 SGHTA, CDR2 FQGNSA. The trim removed 7 bases at V and 2 bases at J, leaving 12 bases unmatched. This chain's CDR3 is CASTPNPSSGRAYEQYF. The CDR3 DNA follows: TGTGCCAGCACGCCAAACCCCTCTAGCGGGAGGGCCTACGAGCAGTACTTC.

The chain recombines TRBV30 with TRBJ2-3; unclear D gene. V was pared by 1 base and J by 0 bases, with 5 bases between. Germline V CDR1 and CDR2: GTSNPN, SVGIG (reference sequence). This CDR3 is 13 amino acids long. In DNA, the CDR3 is TGTGCCTGGAGTGCCATTAGCACAGATACGCAGTATTTT. As protein: CAWSAISTDTQYF.

The chain combines TRBV28 with TRBJ2-3; TRBD2 aligns across 10 bases. CDR1 and CDR2 from the germline V gene are MDHEN and SYDVKM. This CDR3 contains 16 residues. The V gene end was trimmed by 1 base and the J gene end by 4 bases; junction bases not matched to a gene: 5. The CDR3, as DNA: TGTGCCAGCAGTTTATACCTAGCGGGAGTATCAGATACGCAGTATTTT. As protein: CASSLYLAGVSDTQYF. The whole variable domain, remainder taken from reference TRBV28 and TRBJ2-3, is DVKVTQSSRYLVKRTGEKVFLECVQDMDHENMFWYRQDPGLGLRLIYFSYDVKMKEKGDIPEGYSVSREKKERFSLILESASTNQTSMYLCASSLYLAGVSDTQYFGPGTRLTVL.

This clonotype has only a few counts. J is TRBJ2-5 and V is TRBV18; 10 nucleotides line up with TRBD2. This CDR3 is 18 amino acids long. Germline V lookup: CDR1 KGHSH, CDR2 LQKENI. The trim removed 1 base at V and 5 bases at J, leaving 13 bases unmatched. CDR3 nucleotide sequence: TGTGCCAGCTCACCACGAGCTAGCGGGAGTGCCGACGTGGAGACCCAGTACTTC. As protein: CASSPRASGSADVETQYF. The full variable domain, with the rest looked up from reference TRBV18 and TRBJ2-5, is NAGVMQNPRHLVRRRGQEARLRCSPMKGHSHVYWYRQLPEEGLKFMVYLQKENIIDESGMPKERFSAEFPKEGPSILRIQQVVRGDSAAYFCASSPRASGSADVETQYFGPGTRLLVL.

This clonotype was counted only a few times. V and J are TRBV20-1 and TRBJ2-7, with TRBD1 matching 8 bases. The CDR3 has 15 amino acids. Germline CDR1 reads DFQATT; CDR2 reads SNEGSKA (reference sequence). J gave up 2 bases and V 4 bases, and 10 bases lay outside the gene matches. CDR3 amino acids: CSATRGQGPTYEQYF. CDR3 in DNA: TGCAGTGCTACCCGTGGACAGGGACCCACCTACGAGCAGTACTTC.

The chain has TRBV7-9 and TRBJ2-6; tentative D call: TRBD1 (5 bases). Deletions cut 1 base from V and 0 bases from J, with 10 bases between. This CDR3 contains 17 residues. Germline lookup yields CDR1 SEHNR and CDR2 FQNEAQ (reference sequence). The CDR3 loop is CASSLGQGNSGANVLTF. Written as DNA, the CDR3 is TGTGCCAGCAGCTTAGGGCAGGGAAACTCTGGGGCCAACGTCCTGACTTTC.

The J gene is TRBJ2-7, the V gene TRBV9; D may correspond to TRBD1 or TRBD2 (5 bases each). Trimming cost V 4 bases and J 0 bases, with 11 bases left between them. Germline V gives CDR1 SGDLS, CDR2 YYNGEE. This CDR3 spans 14 amino acids. The CDR3 loop is CASSREGSSYEQYF. The CDR3 DNA sequence: TGTGCCAGCAGCCGAGAGGGGAGCTCCTACGAGCAGTACTTC.

The CDR3 nucleotides read TGCGCCAGCAGCTTGGGAGCCACCTCGAACACCGGGGAGCTGTTTTTT. The encoded protein is CASSLGATSNTGELFF. The chain recombines TRBV5-1 with TRBJ2-2, with D unresolved. In germline, CDR1 is SGHRS, CDR2 YFSETQ. The germline V and J ends were trimmed by 0 bases and 0 bases, with 9 bases remaining between them. This CDR3 has 16 residues.

This chain uses TRBV5-5 with TRBJ2-1, with TRBD2 matching 7 bases. Trimming at V came to 3 bases and at J to 4 bases, leaving 4 bases not matched to a gene. This CDR3 region has 14 residues. Germline CDR1 is SGHKS and CDR2 is YYEKEE (reference sequence). The CDR3 DNA is TGTGCCAGCAGCTCCGGGACTATTTACAATGAGCAGTTCTTC. It encodes CASSSGTIYNEQFF.

V usage is TRBV20-1 and J usage is TRBJ2-2, with 9 bases that match TRBD2. The CDR3 has 16 residues. With 0 bases clipped from V and 2 bases from J, the junction kept 4 bases outside the gene matches. Germline V CDR1 and CDR2: DFQATT, SNEGSKA (reference sequence). DNA for the CDR3: TGCAGTGCTAGAGATCAACTAGCGGGCAACACCGGGGAGCTGTTTTTT. It encodes CSARDQLAGNTGELFF.

In this sample, this clonotype turned up once. J is TRBJ2-6 and V is TRBV28; the match to TRBD1 covers 8 bases. The CDR3 loop spans 17 amino acids. CDR1 is MDHEN, CDR2 SYDVKM, per germline. Unmatched junction bases numbered 3, after V lost 2 bases and J lost 0 bases. The CDR3 DNA sequence: TGTGCCAGCAGTTTAGCAGGGGGCATCTCTGGGGCCAACGTCCTGACTTTC. Its translation: CASSLAGGISGANVLTF.

This CDR3 is CASSSGWAGEQYF. The DNA of the CDR3 is TGTGCCAGCAGCTCAGGGTGGGCGGGCGAGCAGTACTTC. The chain recombines TRBV11-2 with TRBJ2-7; D possibly uses TRBD1 or TRBD2 (5 bases each). The V end lost 4 bases, the J end lost 6 bases, and 13 bases lay between the germline ends. CDR3 size: 13 residues. Germline CDR1 is SGHAT and CDR2 is FQNNGV.

This clonotype has more than one count but fewer than ten. The CDR3 nucleotides are TGCGCCAGCAGCTTGGCAGGCCCTATCTACGAGCAGTACTTC. It specifies CASSLAGPIYEQYF. The gene calls are TRBV5-1 and TRBJ2-7, with no clear D. CDR1 is SGHRS and CDR2 is YFSETQ in the germline V gene. V gave up 0 bases and J gave up 3 bases, with 10 bases separating them. This CDR3 contains 14 residues.

This chain joins TRBV29-1 and TRBJ2-7; 8 bases are a match to TRBD2. J was trimmed by 9 bases and V by 6 bases; bases with no gene match: 13. CDR1 and CDR2 (germline): SQVTM, ANQGSEA. This CDR3 contains 13 residues. The CDR3 DNA follows: TGCAGCGTCTCCTCGGCGGGGGGAGGCCCGCAGTACTTC. This gives the protein CSVSSAGGGPQYF.

This rearrangement joins TRBV6-2 or TRBV6-3 to TRBJ1-5, with D uncertain. The CDR3 is 13 amino acids. V lost 7 bases and J lost 7, with 14 bases in between. The germline gives CDR1 MNHEY, CDR2 SVGEGT. In DNA form, the CDR3 reads TGTGCCAGCACTAGCGGGTCTGTCCAGCCCCAGCATTTT. Protein: CASTSGSVQPQHF.